This T cell receptor beta chain was sequenced during a study of blood T cell repertoires in COVID-19. As for the study in general: COVID-19 samples from acute and convalescent phases originated in the United States, Italy and Spain. From T cells, B-cell-depleted T cells, or PBMCs came the material, which was cDNA or gDNA.

This CDR3 spans 16 amino acids. Germline lookup yields CDR1 SSHAT and CDR2 FNYEAQ (reference sequence). The V gene end was trimmed by 6 bases and the J gene end by 3 bases; junction bases not matched to a gene: 13. Libraries were prepared by immunoSEQ multiplex PCR; TCRdb keeps only in-frame clonotypes and omits some of them. The sample records about 50,000 clones, more than 75% being singletons. The source of this sequence is a man between 45 and 60 years old with active COVID-19. The chain carries TRBV7-7 and TRBJ2-5, with TRBD2 matching over 7 bases. Sequencing used peripheral blood. CDR3: CASSPRTRGPEETQYF. CDR3 DNA sequence: TGTGCCAGCAGTCCCCGGACTAGAGGGCCGGAAGAGACCCAGTACTTC.